The sample holds many counts of the clone carrying this T cell receptor (beta chain). No antigen is known for it. This sample is drawn from a study of T cells in Graves' hyperthyroidism and ophthalmopathy. Notes on the study in general: In validation, the model predicted ophthalmopathy. These predictions came a median about 6.5 months before onset. Most clonotypes that expanded in the thyroid above 0.001 also showed up in blood.

Patients were excluded for uncontrolled infection, other autoimmune disease, pregnancy or lactation. Every diagnosis used clinical symptoms, serum thyroxine and TRAb, thyroid ultrasound and orbital computed tomography. The CDR3 has 12 residues. V lost 7 bases to trimming and J lost 5 bases, with 9 bases between them. CDR1 is LNHDA, CDR2 SQIVND, per germline (reference sequence). Amplification of TCR beta CDR3 regions was performed using RNA transcripts as template. First-round RT-PCR with HTBI primers amplified the TCR CDR3 region. One entry per CDR3 protein results from TCRdb running MiXCR on the multiplex PCR reads. The sample contains about 520,000 distinct CDR3 sequences, approximately 24% of which appear only once.

The chain recombines TRBV19 with TRBJ1-5, with TRBD1 as a possible D gene (5 bases). Sequenced sample: blood. The TCR was taken from a woman in her 30s with Graves' ophthalmopathy. The CDR3 DNA reads as TGTGCCAGTAAGGGGTATGATCAGCCCCAGCATTTT. This translates into CASKGYDQPQHF.